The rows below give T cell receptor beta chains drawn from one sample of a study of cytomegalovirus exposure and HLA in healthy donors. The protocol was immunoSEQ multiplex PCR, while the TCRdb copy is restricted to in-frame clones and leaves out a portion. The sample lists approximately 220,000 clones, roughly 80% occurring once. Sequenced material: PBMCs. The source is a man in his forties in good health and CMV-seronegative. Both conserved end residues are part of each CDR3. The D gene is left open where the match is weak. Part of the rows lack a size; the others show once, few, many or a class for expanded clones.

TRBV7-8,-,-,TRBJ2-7,TGTGCCAGCAGCTTAAAAGCGGTTAATTCCTACGAGCAGTACTTC,CASSLKAVNSYEQYF
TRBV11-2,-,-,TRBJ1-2,TGTGCCAGCAGAGGGTTTAGGGGAAACCGTACTTCTAACTATGGCTACACCTTC,CASRGFRGNRTSNYGYTF
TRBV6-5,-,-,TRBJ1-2,TGTGCCAGCAGCCCCGGGGGGGGACGTGGCTACACCTTC,CASSPGGGRGYTF
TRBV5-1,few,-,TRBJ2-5,TGCGCCAGCAGGGATCCCGGCGGGGAGACCCAGTACTTC,CASRDPGGETQYF
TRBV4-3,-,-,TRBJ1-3,TGCGCCAGCAGCCAGAGGGTTGGAGACACCATATATTTT,CASSQRVGDTIYF
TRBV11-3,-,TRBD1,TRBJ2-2,TGTGCCAGCAGCCCCGGGACAGGGTTGACCGGGGAGCTGTTTTTT,CASSPGTGLTGELFF
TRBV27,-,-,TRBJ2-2,TGTGCCAGCAGTTTTGAGGGGGGGCCCATTGACGTGGAGCTGTTTTTT,CASSFEGGPIDVELFF
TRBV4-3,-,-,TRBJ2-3,TGCGCCAGCAGCCAAGTAGGGGGCACAGATACGCAGTATTTT,CASSQVGGTDTQYF
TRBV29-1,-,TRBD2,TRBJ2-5,TGCAGCGTTGTGGGGCGGGGGGCCTCGGGGGAGACCCAGTACTTC,CSVVGRGASGETQYF
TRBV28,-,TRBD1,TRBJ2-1,TGTGCCAGCAGGCCGACAGGGCCCATGATATATGAGCAGTTCTTC,CASRPTGPMIYEQFF
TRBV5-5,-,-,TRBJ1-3,TGTGCCAGCAGCTTGGACTTCGGCTCTGGAAACACCATATATTTT,CASSLDFGSGNTIYF
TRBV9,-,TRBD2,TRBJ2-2,TGTGCCAGCAGCCGTCTAGCGGGGAACACCGGGGAGCTGTTTTTT,CASSRLAGNTGELFF
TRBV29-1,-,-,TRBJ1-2,TGCAGCGTCGCCACAGGTCAGGACTATGGCTACACCTTC,CSVATGQDYGYTF
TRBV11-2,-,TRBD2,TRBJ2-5,TGTGCCAGCAGCTTAACGTCCGGACTAGCGGAACGAGGAGGGACCCAGTACTTC,CASSLTSGLAERGGTQYF
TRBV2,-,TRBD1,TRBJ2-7,TGTGCCACTAGACCCGGACAGGGAGTATACGAGCAGTACTTC,CATRPGQGVYEQYF
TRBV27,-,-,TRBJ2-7,TGTGCCAGCAGTTTAAGCCTGGGGGCGGTAAGGTGGGAGCAGTACTTC,CASSLSLGAVRWEQYF
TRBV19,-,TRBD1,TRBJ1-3,TGTGCCAGCGCTAACAGGGGCGGGCGAAACACCATATATTTT,CASANRGGRNTIYF
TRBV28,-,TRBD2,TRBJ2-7,TGTGCCAGCAGTTTATTGGCGGGGGTAAACTCCTACGAGCAGTACTTC,CASSLLAGVNSYEQYF
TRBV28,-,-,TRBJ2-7,TGTGCCAGCAGTTTAACACCCTCCTACGAGCAGTACTTC,CASSLTPSYEQYF
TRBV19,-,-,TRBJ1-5,TGTGCCAGTAGCCCCGCTGCGGTTGCAGGGTTGAGGAGCAATCAGCCCCAGCATTTT,CASSPAAVAGLRSNQPQHF
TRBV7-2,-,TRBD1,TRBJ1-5,TGTGCCAGCAGCCAACAGGGGGGCGCCGGCAATCAGCCCCAGCATTTT,CASSQQGGAGNQPQHF
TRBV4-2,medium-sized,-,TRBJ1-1,TGTGCCAGCAGCCAAGAATGGGCTGTGAACACTGAAGCTTTCTTT,CASSQEWAVNTEAFF
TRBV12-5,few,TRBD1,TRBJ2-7,TGTGCTAGTGGTTTCAAACGCCTAGACAGGGCGCCTTACGAGCAGTACTTC,CASGFKRLDRAPYEQYF
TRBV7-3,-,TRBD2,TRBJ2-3,TGTGCCAGCAAACTAGCGGGAGGGCCTATGACGCAGTATTTT,CASKLAGGPMTQYF
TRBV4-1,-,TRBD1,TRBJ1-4,TGCGCCAGCAGCCCAGGCGTACAGGGGAGAGAAAAACTGTTTTTT,CASSPGVQGREKLFF
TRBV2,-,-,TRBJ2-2,TGTGCCAGCACCCCTTCTCAGTACACCGGGGAGCTGTTTTTT,CASTPSQYTGELFF
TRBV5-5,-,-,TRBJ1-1,TGTGCTAGTTATAAGATGGGGGGGACAGAAGCTTTCTTT,CASYKMGGTEAFF
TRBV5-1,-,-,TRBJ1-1,TGCGCCAGCAGCATAGTACAGGGTCCCACTGAAGCTTTCTTT,CASSIVQGPTEAFF
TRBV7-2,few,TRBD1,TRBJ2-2,TGTGCCAGCAGCTTGGGACAGGGACGGACCGGGGAGCTGTTTTTT,CASSLGQGRTGELFF
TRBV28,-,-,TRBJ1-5,TGTGCCAGCAGTTTAGAACGGAGTCAGCCCCAGCATTTT,CASSLERSQPQHF
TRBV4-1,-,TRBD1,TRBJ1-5,TGCGCCAGCAGCCAAGGCGGCGGGCCTCAGGGGGCCCATCAGCCCCAGCATTTT,CASSQGGGPQGAHQPQHF
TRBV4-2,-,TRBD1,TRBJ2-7,TGTGCCAGCAGCCAAGCTTATGTTCCGGGACAGGGGATCGGCTACGAGCAGTACTTC,CASSQAYVPGQGIGYEQYF
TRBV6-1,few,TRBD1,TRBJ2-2,TGTGCCAGCAGTCCACAGGGGGCGGACACCGGGGAGCTGTTTTTT,CASSPQGADTGELFF
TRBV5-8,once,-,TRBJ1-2,TGTGCCAGCAGCTTGGAGGAGGGTTCGAGAGGCTACACCTTC,CASSLEEGSRGYTF
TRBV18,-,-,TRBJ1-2,TGTGCCAGCTCACCGGGCCAGGGCGATTATGGCTACACCTTC,CASSPGQGDYGYTF